One sample yielded the 26 T cell receptor beta chains listed below, sequenced in a study of cytomegalovirus exposure and HLA in healthy donors. The PCR had 60 Vbeta and 13 Jbeta primers. The table came from immunoSEQ multiplex PCR; TCRdb's copy has only in-frame clones and leaves some out. The sample has roughly 170,000 clones, 77% seen once. Sequenced input: PBMCs. All receptors come from a woman aged 25 to 39 in good health and CMV-seronegative.

The chain carries TRBV7-9 and TRBJ1-2; D perhaps matches TRBD1 (6 bases). In germline, CDR1 is SEHNR, CDR2 FQNEAQ (reference sequence). V lost 4 bases and J 3 bases, leaving 18 bases between the germline ends. The CDR3 covers 16 residues. The DNA of the CDR3 is TGTGCCAGCAGCTCTAGTCTGGACAGTCTTTACTATGGCTACACCTTC. It translates to CASSSSLDSLYYGYTF.

Points on this clone: The same CDR3 also results from other DNA sequences found in this sample. The chain carries TRBV28 and TRBJ1-1; no clear D. In germline, CDR1 is MDHEN, CDR2 SYDVKM. Trimming stripped 5 bases from V and 3 bases from J, with 4 bases between. The CDR3 totals 11 residues. The CDR3 spells CASSLYTEAFF. CDR3 DNA: TGTGCCAGCAGTCTCTACACTGAAGCTTTCTTT.

This clone was found a few times. The chain has TRBV11-3 and TRBJ2-3; 7 bases map to TRBD2. Germline values: CDR1 SGHNT, CDR2 YENEEA. CDR3 length: 16 residues. V shed 7 bases and J 1 base; nucleotides not matched to a gene: 11. The CDR3 loop is CASTEPPGLCTDTQYF. As DNA, the CDR3 is TGTGCCAGCACCGAACCACCGGGACTATGCACAGATACGCAGTATTTT.

The gene calls are TRBV7-2 and TRBJ2-7, with D perhaps matching TRBD2 (5 bases). CDR1 is SGHTA and CDR2 is FQGNSA in the germline V gene. The ends were cut back, 1 base at V and 9 bases at J, with 22 bases in the middle. The CDR3 runs to 16 residues. CDR3 sequence reads: CASSLVASTSNRGQYF. The CDR3 DNA reads as TGTGCCAGCAGCTTAGTGGCTAGCACCTCGAATCGAGGGCAGTACTTC. The full variable domain, its missing parts supplied by reference TRBV7-2 and TRBJ2-7, is GAGVSQSPSNKVTEKGKDVELRCDPISGHTALYWYRQSLGQGLEFLIYFQGNSAPDKSGLPSDRFSAERTGGSVSTLTIQRTQQEDSAVYLCASSLVASTSNRGQYFGPGTRLTVT.

The rearrangement uses TRBV23-1 and TRBJ2-1, with 9 positions matching TRBD2. TRBV23-1 qualifies as an ORF whose function is uncertain. The CDR3 length is 19 residues. V gave up 3 bases and J gave up 5 bases; unmatched junction bases: 17. The CDR3 sequence is CASSHPLPREREDHNEQFF. The CDR3 DNA is TGCGCCAGCAGTCACCCCCTTCCTAGGGAGCGGGAGGACCACAATGAGCAGTTCTTC.

V gene TRBV9 combines with J gene TRBJ1-5; a weak D match, TRBD1 (6 bases). V gave up 0 bases and J gave up 6 bases, with 10 bases separating them. Germline V gene lookup returns CDR1 SGDLS and CDR2 YYNGEE. This CDR3 is built from 14 residues. CDR3: CASSVGGGGQPQHF. CDR3 coding DNA: TGTGCCAGCAGCGTAGGGGGGGGCGGTCAGCCCCAGCATTTT. Full variable domain (remainder filled in from reference TRBV9 and TRBJ1-5): DSGVTQTPKHLITATGQRVTLRCSPRSGDLSVYWYQQSLDQGLQFLIQYYNGEERAKGNILERFSAQQFPDLHSELNLSSLELGDSALYFCASSVGGGGQPQHFGDGTRLSIL.

This clone appeared a few times. The junction and the germline gene differ at one end; a read error may be behind it. The V call is TRBV5-4, the J call TRBJ1-1, with D possibly TRBD1 on 6 matching bases. The CDR3 is made up of 11 amino acids. Germline CDR1 is SGHNT and CDR2 is YYREEE (reference sequence). Here the CDR3 DNA reads TGTGCCAGCAGCTTGGGGGGGCAGCCGCTCTTT. Translation: CASSLGGQPLF. Looking up the rest from reference TRBV5-4 and TRBJ1-1 gives the full variable domain: ETGVTQSPTHLIKTRGQQVTLRCSSQSGHNTVSWYQQALGQGPQFIFQYYREEENGRGNFPPRFSGLQFPNYSSELNVNALELDDSALYLCASSLGGQPLFGQGTRLTVV.

This chain links TRBV27 with TRBJ1-6, with 7 bases matching TRBD1. The germline CDR1 and CDR2 sequences are MNHEY and SMNVEV (reference sequence). Germline trimming cut 4 bases from V and 7 bases from J; bases unmatched to any gene: 10. This CDR3 has 16 residues. DNA of the CDR3: TGTGCCAGCAGTTATAAAGGGGGCTCTAGCAATTCACCCCTCCACTTT. It yields the protein CASSYKGGSSNSPLHF.

V and J are TRBV7-8 and TRBJ2-1; TRBD2 agrees at 9 bases. The V gene end was trimmed by 1 base and the J gene end by 5 bases; junction bases not matched to a gene: 3. This CDR3 is 15 amino acids long. From germline, CDR1 is SGHVS and CDR2 FQNEAQ. CDR3 protein: CASSLVAGAHNEQFF. The CDR3 DNA sequence: TGTGCCAGCAGCTTAGTAGCGGGAGCCCACAATGAGCAGTTCTTC.

The CDR3 loop reads CASRPTGTINEKLFF. Written as DNA, the CDR3 is TGTGCCAGCAGACCGACCGGGACAATAAATGAAAAACTGTTTTTT. V usage is TRBV28 and J usage is TRBJ1-4; D might be TRBD1 (6 bases). Trimming removed 6 bases at V and 5 bases at J, with 16 bases between. The CDR3 is 15 amino acids. Germline V gives CDR1 MDHEN, CDR2 SYDVKM.

The rearrangement joins TRBV2 to TRBJ2-5; weak D call: TRBD1 (6 bases). Matching the DNA end better, TRBJ2-7 makes the J call doubtful. The germline V gene has CDR1 SNHLY and CDR2 FYNNEI. This CDR3 is 13 amino acids long. For the CDR3, the DNA is TGTGCCAGCAGTGTAGGGGGTCCCTACGAGCAGTACTTC. Residues: CASSVGGPYEQYF.

This clone has a handful of counts. The chain is built from TRBV2 and TRBJ1-3; 7 nucleotides line up with TRBD1. Germline lookup yields CDR1 SNHLY and CDR2 FYNNEI. V was pared by 6 bases and J by 0 bases, with 8 bases of the junction left unmatched. There are 16 residues in the CDR3. Here the CDR3 DNA reads TGTGCCAGCAGGTTCGAGACAGGGAACTCTGGAAACACCATATATTTT. This gives the protein CASRFETGNSGNTIYF.

The gene calls are TRBV5-1 and TRBJ2-7; 11 nucleotides match TRBD2. Germline values: CDR1 SGHRS, CDR2 YFSETQ. The CDR3 loop spans 16 amino acids. With V trimmed by 4 bases and J by 6 bases, 12 bases remained unmatched. CDR3 loop: CASSPNSGLAGSEQYF. The CDR3 DNA reads as TGCGCCAGCAGCCCCAATTCAGGACTAGCGGGTTCCGAGCAGTACTTC.

The V and J genes are TRBV9 and TRBJ2-3, with TRBD2 matching over 7 bases. Germline CDR1 and CDR2: SGDLS and YYNGEE. V lost 4 bases and J lost 5; bases outside the gene matches: 7. The CDR3 has 14 amino acids. CDR3 DNA sequence: TGTGCCAGCAGCCCCCATCCGGGGGGAGATACGCAGTATTTT. Amino acids: CASSPHPGGDTQYF.

The rearrangement joins TRBV5-1 to TRBJ1-2; 8 bases line up with TRBD1. Germline CDR1 is SGHRS and CDR2 is YFSETQ. The CDR3 sequence is 15 residues long. The V segment lost 3 bases and the J segment 4 bases; nucleotides outside the gene matches: 8. The CDR3: CASSSGQGNPYGYTF. The CDR3 nucleotides are TGCGCCAGCAGCTCCGGACAGGGAAATCCCTATGGCTACACCTTC.

The chain links TRBV7-2 to TRBJ2-1; 7 positions match TRBD2. The V segment lost 3 bases and the J segment 9 bases; nucleotides outside the gene matches: 14. CDR3 length: 16 residues. Germline CDR1 SGHTA, CDR2 FQGNSA. The CDR3 sequence is CASSFHAGVGQVEQFF. DNA for the CDR3: TGTGCCAGCAGCTTTCATGCGGGAGTAGGCCAGGTTGAGCAGTTCTTC.

To note about this clone: Other DNA sequences in the sample encode the same CDR3. The V call is TRBV5-1, the J call TRBJ2-5; D is unresolved. The CDR3 covers 12 residues. The V end was cut by 0 bases, the J end by 5 bases, with 5 bases between. Germline CDR1 is SGHRS and CDR2 is YFSETQ. The CDR3 protein is CASSLAGETQYF. As DNA, the CDR3 is TGCGCCAGCAGCTTGGCCGGTGAGACCCAGTACTTC.

The J gene is TRBJ2-7, the V gene TRBV5-1, with 7 bases matching TRBD1. CDR1 is SGHRS, CDR2 YFSETQ, per germline. Germline trimming cut 3 bases from V and 2 bases from J; bases unmatched to any gene: 5. The CDR3 loop spans 14 amino acids. CDR3 nucleotide sequence: TGCGCCAGCAGCTGGGACAGACCTACCTACGAGCAGTACTTC. This encodes CASSWDRPTYEQYF.

The CDR3 protein is CASSPRGVGSTEAFF. CDR3 coding DNA: TGTGCCAGCTCACCACGGGGGGTAGGCTCTACTGAAGCTTTCTTT. The rearrangement joins TRBV18 to TRBJ1-1; a weak D match, TRBD1 (5 bases). Germline CDR1 KGHSH, CDR2 LQKENI. The CDR3 spans 15 residues. The V end lost 1 base, the J end lost 5 bases, and 14 bases lay between the germline ends.

This clone is medium-sized by share. This chain links TRBV4-2 with TRBJ2-7; 8 bases agree with TRBD1. Trimming took 4 bases from V and 2 from J; bases not matched to a gene: 7. Germline CDR1 reads LGHNA; CDR2 reads YNFKEQ. The CDR3 is made up of 15 amino acids. The CDR3, as DNA: TGTGCCAGCAGCCTTCTCCGGACAGGGCCCTACGAGCAGTACTTC. As protein: CASSLLRTGPYEQYF.

The genes are TRBV7-2 and TRBJ2-7; 8 bases align to TRBD2. The germline V gene has CDR1 SGHTA and CDR2 FQGNSA. Germline trimming cut 5 bases from V and 0 bases from J; bases unmatched to any gene: 9. This CDR3 is built from 16 residues. The CDR3, as DNA: TGTGCCAGCAGCCCGACAAGCGGGGGCTTCTCCTACGAGCAGTACTTC. It yields the protein CASSPTSGGFSYEQYF.

The V gene is TRBV4-1, the J gene TRBJ1-5; no definite D call. V was clipped by 1 base and J by 6 bases, with 7 bases between them. This CDR3 is 13 amino acids long. Germline values: CDR1 MGHRA, CDR2 YSYEKL. This CDR3 reads CASSQARRQPQHF. The CDR3 DNA is TGCGCCAGCAGCCAAGCGAGGCGTCAGCCCCAGCATTTT.

CDR3 DNA sequence: TGCAGCGATAACGGACAGGGAAGAGAGACCCAGTACTTC. Protein product: CSDNGQGRETQYF. This chain uses TRBV29-1 with TRBJ2-5; TRBD1 agrees at 8 bases. The CDR3 covers 13 residues. Germline V gene data show CDR1 as SQVTM and CDR2 as ANQGSEA. The V segment lost 7 bases and the J segment 4 bases; nucleotides outside the gene matches: 8.

V gene TRBV2 combines with J gene TRBJ1-1; tentatively, D is TRBD1 (6 bases). The CDR3 spans 13 residues. The germline V gene encodes CDR1 SNHLY and CDR2 FYNNEI. V was clipped by 5 bases and J by 2 bases, with 9 bases between them. The CDR3 DNA reads as TGTGCCAGCAGTTTACAGGGTAACACTGAAGCTTTCTTT. Protein sequence: CASSLQGNTEAFF.

This clone was observed once. The gene calls are TRBV5-4 and TRBJ2-5; 9 nucleotides align to TRBD1. CDR1 is SGHNT, CDR2 YYREEE, per germline (reference sequence). The V segment lost 4 bases and the J segment 2 bases; nucleotides outside the gene matches: 3. The CDR3 covers 14 residues. The CDR3 spells CASSTDRGQETQYF. DNA for the CDR3: TGTGCCAGCAGCACTGACAGGGGGCAAGAGACCCAGTACTTC.

This clone was picked up a small number of times. This chain connects TRBV7-8 to TRBJ2-1, with TRBD2 as a possible D gene (6 bases). The ends were cut back, 1 base at V and 0 bases at J, with 13 bases in the middle. Germline CDR1 SGHVS, CDR2 FQNEAQ. CDR3 length: 17 amino acids. The CDR3 sequence: CASSLGISGLSYNEQFF. The CDR3 DNA is TGTGCCAGCAGCTTAGGTATTAGCGGCCTCTCCTACAATGAGCAGTTCTTC. The full variable domain, completed using reference TRBV7-8 and TRBJ2-1, is GAGVSQSPRYKVAKRGQDVALRCDPISGHVSLFWYQQALGQGPEFLTYFQNEAQLDKSGLPSDRFFAERPEGSVSTLKIQRTQQEDSAVYLCASSLGISGLSYNEQFFGPGTRLTVL.